This T cell receptor beta chain was sequenced for a study of neurological immune-mediated disorders. Trimming removed 4 bases at V and 0 bases at J, with 14 bases between. This CDR3 region has 15 residues. Per the germline V gene, CDR1 is DFQATT and CDR2 is SNEGSKA (reference sequence). Time point given: longitudinal time-point 3. Study-level points and caveats: The study found the most TCR clonal expansion in HTLV-1-associated myelopathy and the least in multiple sclerosis, below healthy controls.

There are many counts of this clonotype. Antigen specificity is unknown. TCRdb fed the 5' RACE reads into MiXCR, producing one record per CDR3 protein. The sample carries approximately 89,000 distinct CDR3 sequences, approximately 4.3% recorded once. Source material: PBMCs. The chain recombines TRBV20-1 with TRBJ2-3; D remains ambiguous. This TCR derives from a woman aged 55-75 years with multiple sclerosis. In DNA form, the CDR3 reads TGCAGTGCTATTAACCCGGAACTAAGCACAGATACGCAGTATTTT. Translated, it gives CSAINPELSTDTQYF.